This T cell receptor (beta chain) was retrieved from a study of CD8+CD57+ T cells in acquired aplastic anemia listed by TCRdb under 2018. Regarding the complete study: A mean of approximately 2.9 ug of DNA, ranging from roughly 0.2 to 27.4 ug, was extracted from sorted CD4+ and CD8+ cells. CD8+CD57+ expansion was defined as a frequency above the mean frequency observed in healthy subjects. Overall study outcomes, separate from this receptor: Patients and healthy controls showed no significant difference in CD8+ Simpson's diversity (P=0.060). Although roughly 30 CD8+ CDR3 sequences were shared by patients and controls, these sequences appeared highly expressed in patients and within the immunodominant clones of patients.

Profiling of TCR beta VDJ combinations and CDR3 sequences used genomic DNA as the template. TCR repertoire sequencing was run on an Illumina HiSeq 2000. Concerning the study's data processing: Repertoire assessment relied on Simpson's diversity index, CDR3 size and DJ length profiles, and TRBV/TRBJ rearrangement plots. The most abundant DNA sequence in the deep sequencing data was taken as the immunodominant clone. CDR3 amino acid sequences were checked for sharing between subjects and were compared against published repertoires and the VDJdb database. In TCRdb, the public reads were trimmed at Q25 with fastp and aligned with MiXCR, with productive beta chains retained. Identical CDR3 protein sequences are pooled into one entry, listed with their most common genes and DNA. Clone size and V and J calls follow TCRdb, not the original study. This sample holds about 150,000 distinct CDR3 sequences; about 48% were observed only once. Roughly 12% of the sample rests with the top ten.

Expansion of CD8+CD57+ cells had been shown by flow cytometry in the patients chosen for sequencing. All patients had severe acquired aplastic anemia diagnosed by International Study of Aplastic Anemia and Agranulocytosis and Camitta criteria. At the time blood was sampled, none of the patients had received any therapy. TCR repertoires of sorted CD4+ and CD8+ blood T cells from severe aplastic anemia patients and healthy subjects were deep-sequenced in the study. Patients were enrolled in the USA under clinicaltrials.gov protocols 00001620, 01623167, 00001397, 00071045, 00081523 and 00961064. Ficoll-Paque density gradient centrifugation was used to isolate peripheral blood mononuclear cells. CD4+ and CD8+ T cells were sorted by FACS or magnetic beads before DNA extraction. This clonotype was observed many times. The antigen this receptor binds is unknown. No qualities accompany the bases; no much larger clone lies one base away.

The sequence was collected from a human donor with aplastic anemia. Sequencing was done on a sample of sorted CD4+, CD8+, or CD8+CD57+ T cells (not recorded which) from PBMCs.

The base sequence is TGTGCCAGCAGTGAATATGGACCGGGACAGGGGAACACTGAAGCTTTCTTT. It encodes CASSEYGPGQGNTEAFF. The chain is assembled from TRBV25-1 and TRBJ1-1, with 9 junctional bases fitting TRBD1. The CDR1 and CDR2 encoded by the germline V gene are MGHDK and SYGVNS. Germline trimming amounts to 0 bases on V and 1 base on J, with 6 as the count of junction bases outside the gene matches. Including cysteine and phenylalanine, the CDR3 has 17 amino acids. The only DNA kept is the CDR3, 51 bases in frame from the first base.